This record covers a single TCR beta chain. Sequenced by immunoSEQ multiplex PCR; TCRdb stores in-frame clones only, minus some. The repertoire holds fewer than 150,000 clones, with approximately 87% as singletons. Per the germline V gene, CDR1 is SGHRS and CDR2 is YFSETQ. The CDR3 is made up of 15 amino acids. V lost 2 bases to trimming and J lost 0 bases, with 8 bases between them. The data derive from a study of blood T cell repertoires in COVID-19. The chain recombines TRBV5-1 with TRBJ1-4, with a weak D call TRBD1 (5 bases). This TCR derives from a woman in her forties with acute or convalescent COVID-19. Sequences were obtained from peripheral blood. The CDR3 DNA reads TGCGCCAGCAGCTTAGACAGCGCAACTAATGAAAAACTGTTTTTT. Translating it yields CASSLDSATNEKLFF.